This TCR beta chain came from a study of T cell responses to AZD1222 COVID-19 vaccine. Study background: Second-dose intervals of approximately 4 or approximately 12 weeks were pooled.

Findings of the study overall: Donors, mostly white British, included more females; clonal diversity was possibly underestimated. The study identified only five to seven AZD1222 recipients as seropositive at baseline. After two AZD1222 doses, spike-specific TCR breadth and depth rose versus day 0.

The germline gives CDR1 SGDLS, CDR2 YYNGEE. Unmatched junction bases numbered 5, after V lost 4 bases and J lost 1 base. This CDR3 is built from 14 residues. The method was immunoSEQ multiplex PCR; TCRdb's version includes in-frame clones alone and lacks a portion of them. The data hold approximately 100,000 clones, with about 90% observed a single time. Remarks on this clone: The target antigen is unknown.

The source material was peripheral blood, sampled on day 0 of AZD1222 vaccination. This chain joins TRBV9 and TRBJ2-7, with 7 bases fitting TRBD2. This clonotype was sampled from an adult in good health. The CDR3 reads CASSLGLRSYEQYF. CDR3 DNA sequence: TGTGCCAGCAGCTTGGGACTAAGGTCCTACGAGCAGTACTTC.